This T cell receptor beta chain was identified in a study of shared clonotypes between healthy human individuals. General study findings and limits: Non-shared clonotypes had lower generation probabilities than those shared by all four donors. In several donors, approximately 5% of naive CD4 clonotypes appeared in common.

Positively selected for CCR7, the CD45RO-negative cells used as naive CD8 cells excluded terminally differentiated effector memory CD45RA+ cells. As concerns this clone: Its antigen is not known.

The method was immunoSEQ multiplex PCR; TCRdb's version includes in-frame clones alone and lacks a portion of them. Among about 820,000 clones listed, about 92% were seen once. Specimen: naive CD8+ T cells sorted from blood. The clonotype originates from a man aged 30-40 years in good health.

The CDR3 loop reads CATSRTGERQPQHF. CDR3 sequence (DNA): TGTGCCACCAGCAGAACAGGAGAGAGGCAGCCCCAGCATTTT. The rearrangement links TRBV15 to TRBJ1-5; D is possibly TRBD1 (5 bases). V gave up 2 bases and J gave up 7 bases, with 12 bases separating them. Germline V gene data show CDR1 as LNHNV and CDR2 as YYDKDF (reference sequence). This CDR3 region has 14 residues.